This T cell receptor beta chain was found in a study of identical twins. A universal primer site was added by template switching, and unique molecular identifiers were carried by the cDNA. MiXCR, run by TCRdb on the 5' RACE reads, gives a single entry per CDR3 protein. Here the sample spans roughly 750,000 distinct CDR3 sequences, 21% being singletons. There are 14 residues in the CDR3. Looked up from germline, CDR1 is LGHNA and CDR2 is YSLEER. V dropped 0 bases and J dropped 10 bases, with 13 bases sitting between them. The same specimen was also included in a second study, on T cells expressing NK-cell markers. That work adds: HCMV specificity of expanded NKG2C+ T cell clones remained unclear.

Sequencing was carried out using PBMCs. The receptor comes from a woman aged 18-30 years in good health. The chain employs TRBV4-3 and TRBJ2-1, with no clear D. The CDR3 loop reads CASSQDPPGGEQFF. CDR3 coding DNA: TGCGCCAGCAGCCAAGACCCTCCGGGTGGCGAGCAGTTCTTC.